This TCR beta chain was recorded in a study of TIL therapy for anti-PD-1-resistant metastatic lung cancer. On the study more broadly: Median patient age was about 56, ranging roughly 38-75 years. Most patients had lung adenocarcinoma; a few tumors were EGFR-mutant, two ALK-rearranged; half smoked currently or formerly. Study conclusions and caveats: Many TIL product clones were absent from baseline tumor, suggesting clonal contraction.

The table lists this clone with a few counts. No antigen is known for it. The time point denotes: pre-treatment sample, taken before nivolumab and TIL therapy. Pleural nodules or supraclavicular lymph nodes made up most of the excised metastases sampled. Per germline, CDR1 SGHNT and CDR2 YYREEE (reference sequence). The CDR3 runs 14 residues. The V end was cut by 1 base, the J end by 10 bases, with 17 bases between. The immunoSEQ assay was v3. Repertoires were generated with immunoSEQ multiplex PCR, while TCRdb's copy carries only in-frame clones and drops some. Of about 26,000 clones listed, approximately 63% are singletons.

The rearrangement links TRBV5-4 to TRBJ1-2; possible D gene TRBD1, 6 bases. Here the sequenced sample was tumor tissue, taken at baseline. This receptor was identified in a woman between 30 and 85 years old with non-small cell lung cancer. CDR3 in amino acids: CASSLSRGAQVYTF. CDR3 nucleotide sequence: TGTGCCAGCAGCTTGAGTAGGGGGGCGCAGGTCTACACCTTC.